The entry that follows covers one TCR beta chain sequence. Its antigen is as yet unknown. The CDR3 extends over 12 amino acids. With 3 bases removed from V and 5 bases from J, the gap between germline ends came to 8 bases. Germline values: CDR1 GTSNPN, CDR2 SVGIG (reference sequence). This sample was taken from a study of CD8 T cells in ankylosing spondylitis. The study's findings and limits: There was a TCR beta motif, made of several highly homologous variants, that appeared characteristic of ankylosing spondylitis blood. The disease-linked clones had a CD8+ phenotype and low blood frequencies.

Quantitative 5'-RACE with molecular barcodes generated TCR beta libraries. TCRdb reanalysed the 5' RACE reads using MiXCR and keeps one entry per CDR3 protein. The sample has 340,000 or so distinct CDR3 sequences; roughly 14% are singletons. Sequencing input: blood, either unsorted or a sorted T cell fraction (not recorded which). The clonotype originates from a male donor with ankylosing spondylitis or in good health (not recorded which). The chain links TRBV30 to TRBJ2-1, with no clear D. The CDR3 DNA sequence: TGTGCCTGGAGGCCCGACCACAATGAGCAGTTCTTC. Translating it yields CAWRPDHNEQFF.